Following are 12 T cell receptor beta chains from one sample sequenced in a study of CD8 T cells in Susac syndrome. Random hexamers were used to reverse transcribe an amount of about 0.45 to 1 ug RNA. MiXCR, applied by TCRdb to the immunoSEQ multiplex PCR reads, yields one record per CDR3 protein. Among about 100,000 distinct CDR3 sequences listed, approximately 95% were seen once. Sequencing was performed on CD8+ T cells from PBMCs. These receptors were taken from a human donor with Susac syndrome.

The rearrangement links TRBV28 to TRBJ2-1, with TRBD2 matching over 11 bases. This CDR3 region has 16 residues. The germline V gene has CDR1 MDHEN and CDR2 SYDVKM. The V and J ends lost 6 bases and 3 bases, in that order; junction bases with no gene match: 7. CDR3 sequence reads: CASRTTLAGGYNEQFF. DNA of the CDR3: TGTGCCAGCAGAACCACCCTAGCGGGAGGCTACAATGAGCAGTTCTTC.

The rearrangement uses TRBV20-1 and TRBJ2-5, with 10 bases matching TRBD2. Per germline, CDR1 DFQATT and CDR2 SNEGSKA (reference sequence). Trimming removed 2 bases from V and 5 bases from J; junction bases left unmatched: 8. The CDR3 runs 15 residues. The DNA for the CDR3 is TGCAGTGCTAGATCGTCTAGCGGGGGCTCGGAGACCCAGTACTTC. Residues: CSARSSSGGSETQYF.

The J gene is TRBJ1-1, the V gene TRBV6-5; no clear D gene. Trimming stripped 7 bases from V and 2 bases from J, with 8 bases between. The CDR3 sequence is 12 residues long. CDR1 is MNHEY and CDR2 is SVGAGI in the germline V gene. CDR3 sequence reads: CASTDGNTEAFF. The CDR3 DNA reads TGTGCCAGCACTGACGGTAACACTGAAGCTTTCTTT.

The V call is TRBV5-1, the J call TRBJ1-4; 8 nucleotides align to TRBD1. J gave up 8 bases and V 3 bases, and 9 bases lay outside the gene matches. CDR1 SGHRS and CDR2 YFSETQ come from the germline V gene. There are 15 residues in the CDR3. CDR3 region: CASSSAGTGGEKLFF. CDR3 coding DNA: TGCGCCAGCAGCTCGGCCGGGACAGGTGGCGAAAAACTGTTTTTT.

This sequence joins TRBV20-1 and TRBJ1-1; D gene uncertain. This CDR3 has 8 amino acids. Trimming left V 3 bases short and J 11 bases short, with 4 bases between. Per germline, CDR1 DFQATT and CDR2 SNEGSKA (reference sequence). As DNA, the CDR3 is TGCAGTGCTAGTTATGCTTTCTTT. This codes for CSASYAFF.

This chain links TRBV18 with TRBJ2-3; 8 bases agree with TRBD2. Losses at the gene ends were 4 bases for V and 3 bases for J; bases not matched to a gene: 9. This CDR3 is 16 amino acids long. Per the germline V gene, CDR1 is KGHSH and CDR2 is LQKENI. CDR3 sequence reads: CASSRPLAGLTDTQYF. The CDR3, as DNA: TGTGCCAGCTCACGCCCTTTAGCGGGGTTAACAGATACGCAGTATTTT.

The chain recombines TRBV5-1 with TRBJ1-1, with 8 bases aligning to TRBD1. Losses at the gene ends were 4 bases for V and 4 bases for J; bases not matched to a gene: 6. The germline V gene encodes CDR1 SGHRS and CDR2 YFSETQ. CDR3 size: 14 residues. The CDR3 reads CASSPDRGLTEAFF. The CDR3 DNA reads as TGCGCCAGCAGCCCTGACAGGGGCCTCACTGAAGCTTTCTTT. The whole variable domain, remainder taken from reference TRBV5-1 and TRBJ1-1, is KAGVTQTPRYLIKTRGQQVTLSCSPISGHRSVSWYQQTPGQGLQFLFEYFSETQRNKGNFPGRFSGRQFSNSRSEMNVSTLELGDSALYLCASSPDRGLTEAFFGQGTRLTVV.

This clonotype was found once. Here the CDR3 DNA reads TGTGCCAGCAGTTACTCAGCGGGAGACAGCTCCTACGAGCAGTACTTC. Amino acid sequence: CASSYSAGDSSYEQYF. The J gene is TRBJ2-7, the V gene TRBV6-5, with 8 bases lining up with TRBD2. The germline V gene has CDR1 MNHEY and CDR2 SVGAGI. The CDR3 length is 16 residues. J gave up 0 bases and V 0 bases, and 4 bases lay outside the gene matches.

The rearrangement joins TRBV9 to TRBJ2-1; no firm D call. The CDR3 is made up of 11 amino acids. CDR1 and CDR2 from the germline V gene are SGDLS and YYNGEE. V was shortened by 0 bases and J by 10 bases, with 5 bases between the two germline ends. CDR3 region: CASSVAYEQFF. As DNA, the CDR3 is TGTGCCAGCAGCGTAGCTTACGAGCAGTTCTTC.

The chain links TRBV18 to TRBJ2-7, with D maybe TRBD2 (5 bases). CDR1 and CDR2 (germline): KGHSH, LQKENI. V was trimmed by 2 bases and J by 0 bases, leaving 8 bases between them. The CDR3 runs to 14 residues. The CDR3 DNA reads TGTGCCAGCTCACCAGGAGGACTCTCCTACGAGCAGTACTTC. Translating gives CASSPGGLSYEQYF. The full variable domain, in which reference TRBV18 and TRBJ2-7 provide the parts outside the CDR3, is NAGVMQNPRHLVRRRGQEARLRCSPMKGHSHVYWYRQLPEEGLKFMVYLQKENIIDESGMPKERFSAEFPKEGPSILRIQQVVRGDSAAYFCASSPGGLSYEQYFGPGTRLTVT.

The chain joins TRBV7-7 to TRBJ2-1; D unclear. Deletions cut 4 bases from V and 9 bases from J, with 16 bases between. CDR3 length: 14 residues. Germline V lookup: CDR1 SSHAT, CDR2 FNYEAQ (reference sequence). CDR3: CASSSSPQNTEQFF. For the CDR3, the DNA is TGTGCCAGCAGCTCTTCGCCCCAGAACACTGAGCAGTTCTTC. The whole variable domain, remainder taken from reference TRBV7-7 and TRBJ2-1, is GAGVSQSPRYKVTKRGQDVTLRCDPISSHATLYWYQQALGQGPEFLTYFNYEAQPDKSGLPSDRFSAERPEGSISTLTIQRTEQRDSAMYRCASSSSPQNTEQFFGPGTRLTVL.

The chain recombines TRBV20-1 with TRBJ1-5; tentatively, D is TRBD1 (5 bases). This CDR3 comprises 15 residues. Germline CDR1 reads DFQATT; CDR2 reads SNEGSKA (reference sequence). V lost 3 bases, J lost 6 bases, and 18 bases lay in between. The CDR3 DNA reads as TGCAGTGCTAGCGGCGGGGGGTCCCACAGTCAGCCCCAGCATTTT. It translates to CSASGGGSHSQPQHF.